One sample yielded the 10 T cell receptor beta chains listed below, sequenced in a study of blood T cell repertoires in COVID-19. Libraries were prepared by immunoSEQ multiplex PCR; TCRdb keeps only in-frame clonotypes and omits some of them. In the table there are under 500,000 clones, approximately 90% of which are singletons. The material sequenced was PBMCs or T cells enriched from blood (not recorded which). These receptors were collected from a woman between 18 and 29 years old with acute COVID-19.

The V call is TRBV29-1, the J call TRBJ1-6; no firm D call. The CDR3 has 13 amino acids. V was clipped by 5 bases and J by 10 bases, with 15 bases between them. Per the germline V gene, CDR1 is SQVTM and CDR2 is ANQGSEA. CDR3 region: CSVQTNTRSPLHF. In nucleotides, the CDR3 is TGCAGCGTTCAGACAAACACCAGATCACCCCTCCACTTT.

The chain employs TRBV9 and TRBJ2-3; 9 bases are a match to TRBD2. This CDR3 comprises 16 residues. CDR1 is SGDLS and CDR2 is YYNGEE in the germline V gene. V shed 0 bases and J 8 bases; nucleotides not matched to a gene: 10. DNA of the CDR3: TGTGCCAGCAGCGTAGAAGGGCGGGGGGGTTTTATTACGCAGTATTTT. This encodes CASSVEGRGGFITQYF.

This clone was counted a few times. The chain combines TRBV4-1 with TRBJ2-1, with 11 bases aligning to TRBD2. This CDR3 is 16 amino acids long. J gave up 9 bases and V 0 bases, and 7 bases lay outside the gene matches. Germline V gene data show CDR1 as MGHRA and CDR2 as YSYEKL. The CDR3 loop reads CASSQDRLAGTGEQFF. CDR3 in DNA: TGCGCCAGCAGCCAAGACCGACTAGCGGGAACAGGTGAGCAGTTCTTC.

This clone was counted a few times. The chain combines TRBV27 with TRBJ2-7; 9 nucleotides agree with TRBD1. CDR3 size: 14 residues. The ends lost 6 bases at V and 6 bases at J; junction bases unmatched: 9. Per germline, CDR1 MNHEY and CDR2 SMNVEV (reference sequence). The CDR3 protein is CASSSDRGTSEQYF. CDR3 sequence (DNA): TGTGCCAGCAGCTCAGACAGGGGGACATCCGAGCAGTACTTC.

The genes are TRBV10-3 and TRBJ2-2; 7 bases are a match to TRBD1. The J segment lost 0 bases and the V segment lost 4 bases, leaving 5 bases of the junction unmatched. CDR3 size: 16 residues. Germline CDR1 is ENHRY and CDR2 is SYGVKD. The DNA for the CDR3 is TGTGCCATCAGTGCCCGGGACAGTGCGAACACCGGGGAGCTGTTTTTT. Residues: CAISARDSANTGELFF.

This chain connects TRBV9 to TRBJ1-2; TRBD1 matches at 9 bases. This CDR3 spans 15 amino acids. The germline CDR1 and CDR2 sequences are SGDLS and YYNGEE. V was clipped by 0 bases and J by 6 bases; unmatched bases: 6. CDR3 bases: TGTGCCAGCAGCGTAGGGACAGGGGAAGGGGATGGCTACACCTTC. It yields the protein CASSVGTGEGDGYTF.

For this clone: The sample carries other DNA sequences with the same CDR3. V usage is TRBV27 and J usage is TRBJ1-1; D gene ambiguous. The germline V gene encodes CDR1 MNHEY and CDR2 SMNVEV (reference sequence). CDR3 length: 13 amino acids. V lost 2 bases to trimming and J lost 1 base, with 5 bases between them. CDR3: CASSLPGNTEAFF. In DNA, the CDR3 is TGTGCCAGCAGTTTACCGGGGAACACTGAAGCTTTCTTT.

The rearrangement joins TRBV6-5 to TRBJ2-7, with D possibly TRBD2 on 6 matching bases. Trimming took off 2 bases at V and 5 bases at J, with 7 bases between the two ends. This CDR3 spans 12 amino acids. CDR1 is MNHEY and CDR2 is SVGAGI in the germline V gene. Here the CDR3 reads CASSYGGNEQYF. In DNA, the CDR3 is TGTGCCAGCAGTTACGGAGGGAACGAGCAGTACTTC.

This chain connects TRBV18 to TRBJ1-1; maybe TRBD1 (6 bases). Germline V gene data show CDR1 as KGHSH and CDR2 as LQKENI. V was cut by 5 bases and J by 0 bases, with 16 bases left in between. The CDR3 runs to 16 residues. CDR3 amino acids: CASSYGTQTLNTEAFF. The CDR3 DNA reads TGTGCCAGCTCATACGGGACACAGACTCTGAACACTGAAGCTTTCTTT. The variable domain in full, completed from reference TRBV18 and TRBJ1-1, reads NAGVMQNPRHLVRRRGQEARLRCSPMKGHSHVYWYRQLPEEGLKFMVYLQKENIIDESGMPKERFSAEFPKEGPSILRIQQVVRGDSAAYFCASSYGTQTLNTEAFFGQGTRLTVV.

The J gene is TRBJ2-5, the V gene TRBV6-5; 7 bases map to TRBD1. Germline-derived CDR1 and CDR2 are MNHEY and SVGAGI. With 5 bases clipped from V and 5 bases from J, the junction kept 11 bases outside the gene matches. This CDR3 region has 15 residues. This chain's CDR3 is CASSQIQGRWETQYF. CDR3 DNA: TGTGCCAGCAGTCAGATACAGGGGCGTTGGGAGACCCAGTACTTC.